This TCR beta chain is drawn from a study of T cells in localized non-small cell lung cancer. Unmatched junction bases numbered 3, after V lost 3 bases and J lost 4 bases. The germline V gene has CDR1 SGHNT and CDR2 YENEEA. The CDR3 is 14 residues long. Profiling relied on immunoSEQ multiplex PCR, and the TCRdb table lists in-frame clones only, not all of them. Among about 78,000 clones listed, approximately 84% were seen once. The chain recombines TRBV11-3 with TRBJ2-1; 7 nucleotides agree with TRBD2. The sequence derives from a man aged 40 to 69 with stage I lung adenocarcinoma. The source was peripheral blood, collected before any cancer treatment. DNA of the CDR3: TGTGCCAGCAGCTTGGGGGGGGTTTACAATGAGCAGTTCTTC. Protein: CASSLGGVYNEQFF. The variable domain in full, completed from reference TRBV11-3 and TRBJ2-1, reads EAGVVQSPRYKIIEKKQPVAFWCNPISGHNTLYWYLQNLGQGPELLIRYENEEAVDDSQLPKDRFSAERLKGVDSTLKIQPAELGDSAVYLCASSLGGVYNEQFFGPGTRLTVL.